This T cell receptor beta chain was profiled in a study of T cells in tuberculosis. Study as a whole: The T cells targeted glucose monomycolate, a mycobacterial lipid, via CD1B. Findings and caveats of the study: The stringent gate may have excluded weak CD1B-GMM tetramer binders.

Germline loops: CDR1 SGHDT, CDR2 YYEEEE. V lost 4 bases and J lost 0; bases outside the gene matches: 3. The CDR3 sequence is 16 residues long. Sorting used thawed, overnight-rested PBMC stained with anti-CD3, a viability dye and GMM-loaded CD1B tetramer. The lipid loaded on the CD1B tetramers was C32 glucose monomycolate from Rhodococcus equi. This table comes from immunoSEQ multiplex PCR, and its TCRdb copy is limited to in-frame clones, with some not included. The data contain about 88,000 clones, around 90% of them singletons. The V gene is TRBV5-6, the J gene TRBJ2-6, with 8 bases identical to TRBD2. This receptor was identified in an adult woman with latent tuberculosis. The sample was CD1b-GMM tetramer-negative cells sorted from PBMCs. The CDR3 DNA sequence: TGTGCCAGCAGCCGCCGGGGGGGCTCTGGGGCCAACGTCCTGACTTTC. Translation gives CASSRRGGSGANVLTF.